A selection of T cell receptor beta chains follows, all from one sample in a study of T-cell reconstitution after alpha-beta-depleted transplantation in children. TCRdb re-analysed the PCR reads in MiXCR, keeping a single row per CDR3 protein. In the table there are just over 950,000 distinct CDR3 sequences, roughly 31% of which are singletons. The source was PBMCs, mostly from graft donor cells, collected 360 days after TCRalphabeta/CD19-depleted stem cell transplant. The receptor source for this set is a boy in the first two years of life who had a stem cell transplant for SCID, so the T cells may come from the graft donor. Each CDR3 is given with its conserved first and last residue. A D gene is named only where the DNA matches it firmly. Not every row has a clone size; where given, it reads once, few, many or a size class.

TGTGCCAGCAGCCAAGGCATAACAGTATCAGAGACCCAGTACTTC,CASSQGITVSETQYF,NA,few,TRBV3-1,TRBJ2-5
TGTGCCAGCAGCTTTGGGACAGGGAGCTCCTACGAGCAGTACTTC,CASSFGTGSSYEQYF,TRBD1,few,TRBV7-9,TRBJ2-7
TGCGCCAGCAGTGGACTAGACAAGCAGTACTTC,CASSGLDKQYF,NA,NA,TRBV10-1,TRBJ2-7
TGTGCCAGCAGTCCTCCGGGACTAGCGGCGTACGAGCAGTACTTC,CASSPPGLAAYEQYF,TRBD2,NA,TRBV12-3/TRBV12-4,TRBJ2-7
TGCGCCAGCAGCTTGGAGGCGGCGAACTACGAGCAGTACTTC,CASSLEAANYEQYF,NA,NA,TRBV5-1,TRBJ2-7
TGTGCCAGCGTAATGGCAGAGATAAAGTCCTACGAGCAGTACTTC,CASVMAEIKSYEQYF,NA,few,TRBV2,TRBJ2-7
TGTGCCATCAGTGACCGCGGAATACTAGACCCGGACATTCAGTACTTC,CAISDRGILDPDIQYF,NA,NA,TRBV10-3,TRBJ2-4
TGTGCCAGTAGTATGGGAGACAGGTCCGTCTACGAGCAGTACTTC,CASSMGDRSVYEQYF,NA,few,TRBV19,TRBJ2-7
TGTGCCAGCAGCCGCGGGACACCCACCTACAATGAGCAGTTCTTC,CASSRGTPTYNEQFF,NA,NA,TRBV6-1,TRBJ2-1
TGTGCCAGCAGCAAAGAAACCGTGGGAGGGGCCCGTGGGGCCAACGTCCTGACTTTC,CASSKETVGGARGANVLTF,NA,few,TRBV21-1,TRBJ2-6
TGTGCCATCAGGTCGGGGGTTAGCACAGATACGCAGTATTTT,CAIRSGVSTDTQYF,NA,NA,TRBV10-3,TRBJ2-3
TGTGCCAGCAGCCCCCCGATTGAGGCGGAGGCAGATACGCAGTATTTT,CASSPPIEAEADTQYF,NA,NA,TRBV12-3/TRBV12-4,TRBJ2-3
TGTGCCAGCAGCTCCCAACACGGGGCAAATAACTATGGCTACACCTTC,CASSSQHGANNYGYTF,NA,NA,TRBV4-2,TRBJ1-2